The 18 T cell receptor beta chains listed next were all sequenced from one sample in a study of T cell clones after liver transplantation. Sequencing was performed with immunoSEQ multiplex PCR; in TCRdb, only in-frame clones are kept and a portion is missing. The data contain some 75,000 clones, about 80% of them seen just once; the ten biggest clones take up roughly 0.54%. The sample consisted of CD4+ T cells from blood, taken before liver transplant. The source is a human donor who received a liver transplant.

This rearrangement joins TRBV5-1 to TRBJ1-4, with 7 bases that match TRBD1. Germline V lookup: CDR1 SGHRS, CDR2 YFSETQ. After removal of 4 bases from V and 8 bases from J, the junction contained 8 bases not matched to a gene. The CDR3 totals 14 residues. Here the CDR3 DNA reads TGCGCCAGCAGCCCAGGGGGTTTTGTGGAAAAACTGTTTTTT. Its translation: CASSPGGFVEKLFF.

This clone was found a few times. The chain employs TRBV27 and TRBJ2-1, with 7 bases identical to TRBD1. The germline V gene has CDR1 MNHEY and CDR2 SMNVEV (reference sequence). The CDR3 runs to 16 residues. Trimming at V came to 2 bases and at J to 3 bases, leaving 7 bases not matched to a gene. This CDR3 is CASSLRGGTNYNEQFF. In nucleotides, the CDR3 is TGTGCCAGCAGTTTAAGAGGGGGCACAAACTACAATGAGCAGTTCTTC.

V is TRBV6-1 and J is TRBJ2-1; tentatively, D is TRBD1 (6 bases). Between the trimmed V and J ends, which lost 7 bases and 9 bases, there was a span of 10 bases. Germline values: CDR1 MNHNS, CDR2 SASEGT. The CDR3 consists of 11 residues. CDR3 in DNA: TGTGCCAGCATGGGACACGCTGAGCAGTTCTTC. This encodes CASMGHAEQFF.

J is TRBJ2-7 and V is TRBV5-1; TRBD1 matches 8 bases. From germline, CDR1 is SGHRS and CDR2 YFSETQ. This CDR3 contains 13 residues. V dropped 4 bases and J dropped 6; count of bases not matched to a gene: 6. CDR3 residues: CASSIGQGGEQYF. CDR3 sequence (DNA): TGCGCCAGCAGCATAGGACAGGGAGGCGAGCAGTACTTC.

V gene TRBV5-4 combines with J gene TRBJ1-5, with no clear D. This CDR3 has 13 residues. Germline CDR1 SGHNT, CDR2 YYREEE (reference sequence). Trimming took off 0 bases at V and 3 bases at J, with 4 bases between the two ends. The CDR3 loop reads CASSLAPNQPQHF. The DNA for the CDR3 is TGTGCCAGCAGCTTGGCCCCCAATCAGCCCCAGCATTTT.

The chain couples TRBV19 to TRBJ1-4; the D is unclear. V shed 5 bases and J shed 14 bases, with 18 bases lying between them. The CDR3 is made up of 13 amino acids. Germline V CDR1 and CDR2: LNHDA, SQIVND (reference sequence). The CDR3 DNA is TGTGCCAGTAGTGTCGAGGGCGGATCTAACCTGTTTTTT. As protein: CASSVEGGSNLFF.

V and J are TRBV5-1 and TRBJ2-5, with D maybe TRBD1 (5 bases). The germline V and J ends were trimmed by 7 bases and 3 bases, with 13 bases remaining between them. The germline gives CDR1 SGHRS, CDR2 YFSETQ. The CDR3 consists of 13 residues. The CDR3 reads CASRPRVEETQYF. Here the CDR3 DNA reads TGCGCCAGCCGACCCAGGGTTGAAGAGACCCAGTACTTC. The full variable domain, its missing parts supplied by reference TRBV5-1 and TRBJ2-5, is KAGVTQTPRYLIKTRGQQVTLSCSPISGHRSVSWYQQTPGQGLQFLFEYFSETQRNKGNFPGRFSGRQFSNSRSEMNVSTLELGDSALYLCASRPRVEETQYFGPGTRLLVL.

The chain links TRBV5-1 to TRBJ1-4; D is possibly TRBD1 (6 bases). Germline V lookup: CDR1 SGHRS, CDR2 YFSETQ. CDR3 length equals 15 residues. Trimming pared 4 bases from V and 6 bases from J, leaving 16 bases between. In DNA, the CDR3 is TGCGCCAGCAGCCCGGGGGGCAGTAACGATGAAAAACTGTTTTTT. This translates into CASSPGGSNDEKLFF. The variable domain in full, completed from reference TRBV5-1 and TRBJ1-4, reads KAGVTQTPRYLIKTRGQQVTLSCSPISGHRSVSWYQQTPGQGLQFLFEYFSETQRNKGNFPGRFSGRQFSNSRSEMNVSTLELGDSALYLCASSPGGSNDEKLFFGSGTQLSVL.

The chain links TRBV7-2 to TRBJ1-4; 9 bases align to TRBD1. The J segment lost 4 bases and the V segment lost 5 bases, leaving 5 bases of the junction unmatched. Germline CDR1 reads SGHTA; CDR2 reads FQGNSA. The CDR3 covers 15 residues. CDR3 DNA sequence: TGTGCCAGCAGCCTACAGGGGGCGAATAATGAAAAACTGTTTTTT. It encodes CASSLQGANNEKLFF.

This clone was counted a single time. The same CDR3 arises from other DNA sequences in this sample as well. The V call is TRBV27, the J call TRBJ2-3; perhaps TRBD2 as D (5 bases). V shed 2 bases and J shed 0 bases, with 9 bases lying between them. The CDR3 extends over 15 amino acids. Germline V CDR1 and CDR2: MNHEY, SMNVEV (reference sequence). CDR3 bases: TGTGCCAGCAGTTTAGGAGCGGTTAGCACAGATACGCAGTATTTT. Its protein is CASSLGAVSTDTQYF.

V gene TRBV11-2 combines with J gene TRBJ2-3, with D uncertain. The CDR3 covers 16 residues. CDR1 is SGHAT, CDR2 FQNNGV, per germline. V lost 4 bases to trimming and J lost 0 bases, with 14 bases between them. CDR3 coding DNA: TGTGCCAGCAGCTCCGCTGCGGCCTTTAGCACAGATACGCAGTATTTT. Translating it yields CASSSAAAFSTDTQYF. Combining the CDR3 with reference TRBV11-2 and TRBJ2-3 gives the whole variable domain EAGVAQSPRYKIIEKRQSVAFWCNPISGHATLYWYQQILGQGPKLLIQFQNNGVVDDSQLPKDRFSAERLKGVDSTLKIQPAKLEDSAVYLCASSSAAAFSTDTQYFGPGTRLTVL.

The rearrangement joins TRBV7-2 to TRBJ1-2; D might be TRBD1 (5 bases). There are 13 residues in the CDR3. V gave up 5 bases and J gave up 6 bases, with 13 bases separating them. Germline CDR1 reads SGHTA; CDR2 reads FQGNSA. The CDR3 region has the DNA TGTGCCAGCAGCCTGGGGGTAAGGGATGGCTACACCTTC. Its protein is CASSLGVRDGYTF.

The rearrangement links TRBV7-8 to TRBJ2-5, with 10 bases matching TRBD2. Looked up from germline, CDR1 is SGHVS and CDR2 is FQNEAQ. V shed 3 bases and J 8 bases; nucleotides not matched to a gene: 3. This CDR3 has 13 amino acids. The CDR3 sequence is CASSFGTSDTQYF. Here the CDR3 DNA reads TGTGCCAGCAGCTTCGGGACTAGCGACACCCAGTACTTC.

The V call is TRBV19, the J call TRBJ2-1; TRBD1 matches 9 bases. Looked up from germline, CDR1 is LNHDA and CDR2 is SQIVND (reference sequence). The V and J ends lost 9 bases and 0 bases, in that order; junction bases with no gene match: 9. This CDR3 contains 16 residues. CDR3 DNA sequence: TGTGCCAGCACCCGGACAGGGGTCCTCTCCTACAATGAGCAGTTCTTC. Translation gives CASTRTGVLSYNEQFF.

This rearrangement joins TRBV6-5 to TRBJ1-1; maybe TRBD1 (6 bases). Per germline, CDR1 MNHEY and CDR2 SVGAGI. This CDR3 region has 15 residues. V was cut by 2 bases and J by 3 bases, with 13 bases left in between. CDR3 bases: TGTGCCAGCAGTTACAGGGGGTACAGAGACACTGAAGCTTTCTTT. Translated: CASSYRGYRDTEAFF.

This clone was counted a few times. The CDR3 sequence is CASSRTGGDQPQHF. Here the CDR3 DNA reads TGTGCCAGCAGCCGGACAGGTGGCGATCAGCCCCAGCATTTT. The chain uses TRBV7-2 and TRBJ1-5, with 7 nucleotides matching TRBD1. Germline CDR1 and CDR2: SGHTA and FQGNSA. V lost 5 bases to trimming and J lost 5 bases; unmatched junction nucleotides: 6. CDR3 length: 14 amino acids.

As for this clone: Other DNA sequences in this sample translate to the same CDR3. The chain has TRBV2 and TRBJ1-4; the match to TRBD1 covers 8 bases. CDR1 is SNHLY, CDR2 FYNNEI, per germline. The CDR3 loop spans 14 amino acids. Trimming at V came to 5 bases and at J to 8 bases, leaving 7 bases not matched to a gene. The CDR3 DNA is TGTGCCAGCAGTTATGGACAGGGCACGGAAAAACTGTTTTTT. Translating it yields CASSYGQGTEKLFF.

The chain uses TRBV7-9 and TRBJ2-7; D is perhaps TRBD2 (5 bases). The CDR3 spans 11 residues. The germline V gene has CDR1 SEHNR and CDR2 FQNEAQ (reference sequence). The V end lost 5 bases, the J end lost 7 bases, and 9 bases lay between the germline ends. CDR3 in amino acids: CASSAEEEQYF. The CDR3 DNA follows: TGTGCCAGCAGCGCGGAGGAAGAGCAGTACTTC.